Listed here are 14 T cell receptor beta chains from one sample, sequenced in a study of sequential checkpoint blockade in melanoma. Generated by immunoSEQ multiplex PCR, the TCRdb table keeps only in-frame clones and is missing some. The top ten hold approximately 20% of the sample, which has under 25,000 clones, around 67% seen once. Treatment specified: randomized to nivolumab then ipilimumab (arm A) or the reverse (arm B). Sequenced material: CD8+ T cells sorted from blood (inferred from file names), taken from a patient given nivolumab and ipilimumab in sequence. The receptors come from a human donor with melanoma.

In this sample, this clone turned up a few times. The gene calls are TRBV28 and TRBJ2-7, with a tentative D call TRBD2 (5 bases). The CDR3 covers 13 residues. V gave up 4 bases and J gave up 3 bases, with 10 bases separating them. Germline CDR1 is MDHEN and CDR2 is SYDVKM. The CDR3 here is CASSSGGVYEQYF. In DNA, the CDR3 is TGTGCCAGCAGTTCCGGAGGAGTCTACGAGCAGTACTTC.

This clone has a single count. The V gene is TRBV9, the J gene TRBJ2-1, with D maybe TRBD1 (6 bases). Germline-derived CDR1 and CDR2 are SGDLS and YYNGEE. The CDR3 has 15 residues. With 0 bases removed from V and 4 bases from J, the gap between germline ends came to 11 bases. The CDR3 protein is CASSVEGQLYNEQFF. The DNA of the CDR3 is TGTGCCAGCAGCGTAGAAGGACAGCTTTACAATGAGCAGTTCTTC.

This clone was seen a single time. CDR3 residues: CASSFRTGLSQETQYF. As DNA, the CDR3 is TGTGCCAGCAGCTTTCGGACAGGTTTGTCCCAAGAGACCCAGTACTTC. The chain joins TRBV7-8 to TRBJ2-5; 7 positions agree with TRBD1. V lost 3 bases to trimming and J lost 1 base; unmatched junction nucleotides: 8. CDR1 and CDR2 from the germline V gene are SGHVS and FQNEAQ. The length of the CDR3 is 16 residues.

V is TRBV15 and J is TRBJ1-1; perhaps TRBD1 as D (5 bases). The CDR3 covers 14 residues. The V gene's germline CDR1 is LNHNV and CDR2 YYDKDF (reference sequence). The V gene lost 4 bases and the J gene lost 3 bases, with 12 bases spanning the gap. The CDR3 sequence is CATSTRGEDTEAFF. CDR3 in DNA: TGTGCCACCAGCACTAGAGGGGAGGACACTGAAGCTTTCTTT.

The V and J genes are TRBV9 and TRBJ2-5, with TRBD1 matching over 7 bases. CDR3 length: 15 residues. V dropped 2 bases and J dropped 11; count of bases not matched to a gene: 15. Per germline, CDR1 SGDLS and CDR2 YYNGEE. The CDR3 DNA is TGTGCCAGCAGCGTGCATACAGGGGTTGGTTTCCAGCAGTACTTC. It encodes CASSVHTGVGFQQYF.

The chain is built from TRBV7-6 and TRBJ2-1, with D perhaps TRBD1 (5 bases). The CDR3 contains 14 residues. Trimming left V 4 bases short and J 6 bases short, with 13 bases between. Germline CDR1 is SGHVS and CDR2 is FNYEAQ. The CDR3 DNA reads TGTGCCAGCAGCTCCATGGACATATCCAATGAGCAGTTCTTC. Residues: CASSSMDISNEQFF.

Only one count was recorded for this clone. The chain is built from TRBV7-6 and TRBJ2-1; 10 bases line up with TRBD2. The V and J ends lost 6 bases and 6 bases, in that order; junction bases with no gene match: 23. In germline, CDR1 is SGHVS, CDR2 FNYEAQ. The CDR3 length is 20 residues. Here the CDR3 DNA reads TGTGCCAGCAGACAGATCGGGCTAGCGGGGGACCATCGGGGGGCCAATGAGCAGTTCTTC. This gives the protein CASRQIGLAGDHRGANEQFF.

This chain links TRBV7-9 with TRBJ2-7; 9 positions agree with TRBD2. The germline gives CDR1 SEHNR, CDR2 FQNEAQ (reference sequence). V was pared by 5 bases and J by 6 bases, with 8 bases of the junction left unmatched. The CDR3 is 14 amino acids. Here the CDR3 DNA reads TGTGCCAGCAGCCTAATGGGACTAGCTGGCGAGCAGTACTTC. Protein sequence: CASSLMGLAGEQYF.

This clone was detected only once. The rearrangement uses TRBV5-4 and TRBJ2-1, with 8 bases aligning to TRBD2. Per the germline V gene, CDR1 is SGHNT and CDR2 is YYREEE (reference sequence). V lost 4 bases and J lost 5; bases outside the gene matches: 8. The CDR3 contains 15 residues. CDR3 region: CASSVGTSKNNEQFF. The CDR3 coding sequence is TGTGCCAGCAGCGTAGGGACTAGTAAGAACAATGAGCAGTTCTTC.

The chain employs TRBV7-8 and TRBJ1-1; tentative D call: TRBD1 (5 bases). The CDR3 loop spans 15 amino acids. The germline V gene has CDR1 SGHVS and CDR2 FQNEAQ. Deletions cut 2 bases from V and 1 base from J, with 11 bases between. CDR3 nucleotide sequence: TGTGCCAGCAGCTTATCCGAGACAGCGAACACTGAAGCTTTCTTT. Protein: CASSLSETANTEAFF.

J is TRBJ1-2 and V is TRBV6-6; the D gene is possibly TRBD1 (5 bases). Germline CDR1 reads MNHNY; CDR2 reads SVGAGI (reference sequence). The CDR3 totals 14 residues. The V and J ends lost 7 bases and 0 bases respectively, with 12 bases between them. This CDR3 reads CASIGEPSNYGYTF. The CDR3 nucleotides read TGTGCCAGCATAGGGGAACCGTCTAACTATGGCTACACCTTC.

This chain uses TRBV9 with TRBJ2-1; 10 positions agree with TRBD2. This CDR3 contains 17 residues. Germline V gene lookup returns CDR1 SGDLS and CDR2 YYNGEE. V was clipped by 0 bases and J by 5 bases; unmatched bases: 8. CDR3 residues: CASSVGGASGSHNEQFF. For the CDR3, the DNA is TGTGCCAGCAGCGTAGGGGGGGCTAGCGGGAGCCACAATGAGCAGTTCTTC.

The rearrangement links TRBV6-4 to TRBJ2-1, with 7 positions matching TRBD1. CDR1 is MRHNA and CDR2 is SNTAGT in the germline V gene. With V trimmed by 3 bases and J by 6 bases, 5 bases remained unmatched. CDR3 length: 14 amino acids. The CDR3 nucleotides read TGTGCCAGCAGTGAGAGAGGGGGCGCCAATGAGCAGTTCTTC. Amino acid sequence: CASSERGGANEQFF.

The chain links TRBV18 to TRBJ1-2; TRBD1 might be the D (5 bases). This CDR3 is built from 14 residues. V shed 0 bases and J shed 6 bases, with 11 bases lying between them. Per germline, CDR1 KGHSH and CDR2 LQKENI. The CDR3: CASSPPAGKDGYTF. As DNA, the CDR3 is TGTGCCAGCTCACCACCCGCAGGGAAGGATGGCTACACCTTC.